This TCR beta chain was identified in a study of blood T cell repertoires in COVID-19. As for the study in general: PBMCs, B-cell-depleted T cells, or T cells provided the cDNA or gDNA that made up the material.

V shed 3 bases and J shed 5 bases, with 7 bases lying between them. Germline-derived CDR1 and CDR2 are SGHAT and FQNNGV. The CDR3 runs to 12 residues. Assay used: immunoSEQ multiplex PCR; TCRdb lists only in-frame clones, some missing. The repertoire consists of 14,000 or so clones, with approximately 90% occurring once and the leading ten covering 2.5% to 3.5%. This clone was seen a single time. The specimen sequenced was peripheral blood. The chain joins TRBV11-2 to TRBJ2-5; D ambiguous. The sequence was obtained from a human donor in a cohort sampled during active COVID-19. The CDR3 DNA reads TGTGCCAGCAGCTTTAACAGTGAGACCCAGTACTTC. It specifies CASSFNSETQYF.